Described below is a single T cell receptor beta chain sequence and its context. The specificity of this receptor is unknown. No base quality information exists; no much larger clone differs at one position. Unmatched junction bases come to 7, with V trimmed by 0 bases and J by 3 bases. Based on the germline V gene, the CDR1 and CDR2 sequences are MNHEY and SVGEGT. The CDR3, cysteine through phenylalanine, is 16 amino acids long. The sequence is cut down to CDR3 DNA, 48 bases in frame from base 1. The treatment or condition label of this sample denotes: in vitro stimulation with specific CMV peptide epitopes to enrich CMV-specific T cells. The sample originates from a study of T cell repertoires in cytomegalovirus infection (dated by TCRdb to between 2019 and 2020). Background for the entire study: Recently identified HLA-C-restricted CMV epitopes, whose presentation resists viral immunomodulation, were targeted by peptide stimulations together with well-studied HLA-B-restricted epitopes. Donor HLA type was relevant to the analysis, as public TCR beta signatures indicated carriage of CMV infection together with the matching HLA type.

What the research found in general, with its limitations: Cumulative frequency of public TCR beta family members discriminated carriers of CMV infection plus the relevant HLA type in this cohort and an independent roughly 340-donor cohort. In the ex vivo response, HLA-C-restricted CMV-specific TCR beta clonotypes were dominant, and in two of eight donors the single most frequent clonotype came from this HLA-C-restricted group.

The sample was run on an Illumina HiSeq 1500. TCRdb redid the processing of the public reads, applying fastp at Q25 and MiXCR, and retained in-frame beta chains. Under each unique CDR3 protein, matching rows form one entry showing the most common genes and DNA. Across this sample there are around 800,000 distinct CDR3 sequences, with over 25% seen only once. The top ten hold around 12% of the sample. The V and J segments used are TRBV6-2 or TRBV6-3 and TRBJ1-1, and TRBD1 aligns with 7 junction nucleotides. This specimen consisted of cultured CD8+ T cells from PBMCs, obtained from culture after CMV antigen stimulation. This clonotype was obtained from a human donor in good health (CMV status not recorded). Some clones in this sample may be carry-over from other donors' samples. This receptor has the CDR3 CASSYSTGTLDTEAFF. The DNA reads TGTGCCAGCAGTTACTCGACAGGGACATTGGACACTGAAGCTTTCTTT.